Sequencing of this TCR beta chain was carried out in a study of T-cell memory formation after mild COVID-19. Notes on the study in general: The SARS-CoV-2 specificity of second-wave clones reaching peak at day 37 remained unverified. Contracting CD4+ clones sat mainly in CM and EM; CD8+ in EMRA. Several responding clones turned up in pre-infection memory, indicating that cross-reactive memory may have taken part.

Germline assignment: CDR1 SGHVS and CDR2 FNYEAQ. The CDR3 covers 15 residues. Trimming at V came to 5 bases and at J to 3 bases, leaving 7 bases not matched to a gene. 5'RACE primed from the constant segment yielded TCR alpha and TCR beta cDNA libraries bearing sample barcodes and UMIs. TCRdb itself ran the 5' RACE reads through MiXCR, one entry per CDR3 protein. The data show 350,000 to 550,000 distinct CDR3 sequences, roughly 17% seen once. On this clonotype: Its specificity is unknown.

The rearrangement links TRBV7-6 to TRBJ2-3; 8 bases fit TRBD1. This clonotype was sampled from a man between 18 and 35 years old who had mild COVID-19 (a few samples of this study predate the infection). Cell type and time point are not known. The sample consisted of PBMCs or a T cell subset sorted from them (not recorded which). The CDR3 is CASSTTDRATDTQYF. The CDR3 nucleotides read TGTGCCAGCAGCACTACGGACAGGGCGACAGATACGCAGTATTTT. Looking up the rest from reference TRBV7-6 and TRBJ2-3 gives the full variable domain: GAGVSQSPRYKVTKRGQDVALRCDPISGHVSLYWYRQALGQGPEFLTYFNYEAQQDKSGLPNDRFSAERPEGSISTLTIQRTEQRDSAMYRCASSTTDRATDTQYFGPGTRLTVL.